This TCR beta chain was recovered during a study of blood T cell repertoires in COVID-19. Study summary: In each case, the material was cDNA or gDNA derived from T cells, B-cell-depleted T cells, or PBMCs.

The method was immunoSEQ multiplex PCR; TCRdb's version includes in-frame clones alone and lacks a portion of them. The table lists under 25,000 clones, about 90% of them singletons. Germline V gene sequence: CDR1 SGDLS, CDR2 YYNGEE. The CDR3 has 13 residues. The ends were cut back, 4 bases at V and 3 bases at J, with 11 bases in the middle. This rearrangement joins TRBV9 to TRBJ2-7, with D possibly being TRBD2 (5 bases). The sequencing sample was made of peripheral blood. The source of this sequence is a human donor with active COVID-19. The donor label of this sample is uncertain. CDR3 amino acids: CASSPGIRYEQYF. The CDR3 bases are TGTGCCAGCAGCCCGGGGATACGCTACGAGCAGTACTTC.